A single sample is the source of the 17 T cell receptor beta chains below, sequenced in a study of blood T cell repertoires in COVID-19. The data were produced by immunoSEQ multiplex PCR, yet TCRdb's version contains in-frame clones alone and is incomplete. The table records fewer than 650,000 clones, 85% to 90% of them present only once. Sequenced input: peripheral blood. The origin of the receptors is a woman aged 50 to 60 with COVID-19, enrolled during active disease.

J is TRBJ2-7 and V is TRBV6-5, with 8 bases identical to TRBD1. Per the germline V gene, CDR1 is MNHEY and CDR2 is SVGAGI. This CDR3 comprises 13 residues. V shed 10 bases, J shed 7 bases, and the junction held 12 bases outside the gene matches. CDR3 DNA: TGTGCCACCCGACAGGGGCCCGTCGGGGAGCAGTACTTC. Its protein product is CATRQGPVGEQYF.

This clone was detected only a few times. The chain couples TRBV5-1 to TRBJ2-2, with no clear D. The CDR3 loop spans 16 amino acids. The V gene's germline CDR1 is SGHRS and CDR2 YFSETQ. V lost 3 bases to trimming and J lost 6 bases, with 18 bases between them. The CDR3 nucleotides read TGCGCCAGCAGCTCCGGAGCTTACGCCACGGCCGGGGAGCTGTTTTTT. Translation gives CASSSGAYATAGELFF.

The chain joins TRBV6-6 to TRBJ1-1, with TRBD1 as a possible D gene (6 bases). Germline values: CDR1 MNHNY, CDR2 SVGAGI (reference sequence). Trimming took off 4 bases at V and 5 bases at J, with 8 bases between the two ends. This CDR3 spans 12 amino acids. The CDR3: CASSSQGTEAFF. The CDR3 coding sequence is TGTGCCAGCAGTTCACAGGGAACTGAAGCTTTCTTT.

This clone has a single count. This rearrangement joins TRBV5-1 to TRBJ2-5; 14 bases fit TRBD2. This CDR3 has 16 amino acids. Losses at the gene ends were 7 bases for V and 3 bases for J; bases not matched to a gene: 8. Looked up from germline, CDR1 is SGHRS and CDR2 is YFSETQ. CDR3 in amino acids: CASRPGLAGVKETQYF. The CDR3 bases are TGCGCCAGCCGCCCGGGACTAGCGGGGGTAAAAGAGACCCAGTACTTC.

The genes are TRBV7-9 and TRBJ2-1; possible D gene TRBD2, 6 bases. CDR3 size: 15 residues. Germline V gives CDR1 SEHNR, CDR2 FQNEAQ (reference sequence). Trimming removed 7 bases at V and 2 bases at J, with 15 bases between. In DNA form, the CDR3 reads TGTGCCAGCAAACTTAGGAGGGATCCCTACAATGAGCAGTTCTTC. This translates into CASKLRRDPYNEQFF.

The rearrangement uses TRBV10-3 and TRBJ1-5; D remains unclear. The germline V gene encodes CDR1 ENHRY and CDR2 SYGVKD. V lost 8 bases to trimming and J lost 4 bases, with 6 bases between them. This CDR3 is 11 amino acids long. This CDR3 reads CAILANQPQHF. The CDR3 region has the DNA TGTGCCATCTTAGCGAATCAGCCCCAGCATTTT.

This CDR3 is CASSSGGFEKLFF. CDR3 coding DNA: TGTGCCAGCAGTTCAGGGGGGTTTGAAAAACTGTTTTTT. V gene TRBV28 combines with J gene TRBJ1-4; 7 bases are a match to TRBD1. Germline V CDR1 and CDR2: MDHEN, SYDVKM. The CDR3 extends over 13 amino acids. The V segment lost 4 bases and the J segment 7 bases; nucleotides outside the gene matches: 3.

V usage is TRBV10-3 and J usage is TRBJ1-2; 9 bases match TRBD1. The CDR3 is made up of 13 amino acids. The ends lost 3 bases at V and 7 bases at J; junction bases unmatched: 3. In germline, CDR1 is ENHRY, CDR2 SYGVKD. The CDR3 DNA reads as TGTGCCATCAGTGAACAGGGGGCAGGTGGCTACACCTTC. Its translation: CAISEQGAGGYTF.

The V and J genes are TRBV5-4 and TRBJ2-7; tentatively, D is TRBD1 (6 bases). Germline lookup yields CDR1 SGHNT and CDR2 YYREEE (reference sequence). The V end was cut by 0 bases, the J end by 4 bases, with 14 bases between. The CDR3 spans 15 residues. The DNA for the CDR3 is TGTGCCAGCAGCTTGGAAGGGGGAAGACAATACGAGCAGTACTTC. It specifies CASSLEGGRQYEQYF.

The CDR3 here is CASSGRGGRLSYEQYF. The CDR3 nucleotides read TGTGCCAGCAGCGGAAGGGGGGGACGGCTCTCCTACGAGCAGTACTTC. J is TRBJ2-7 and V is TRBV7-9; a weak D match, TRBD2 (7 bases). The V and J ends lost 5 bases and 0 bases respectively, with 17 bases between them. This CDR3 contains 16 residues. The V gene's germline CDR1 is SEHNR and CDR2 FQNEAQ (reference sequence).

This clone was recorded only once. The V call is TRBV6-5, the J call TRBJ2-7, with a tentative D call TRBD2 (5 bases). The CDR3 totals 13 residues. The V gene's germline CDR1 is MNHEY and CDR2 SVGAGI. The V and J ends lost 7 bases and 0 bases respectively, with 10 bases between them. CDR3 DNA: TGTGCCAGCAACAAGCGGAGCTCCTACGAGCAGTACTTC. It codes for CASNKRSSYEQYF.

The rearrangement uses TRBV11-2 and TRBJ1-1; the D gene is possibly TRBD1 (6 bases). V was shortened by 11 bases and J by 4 bases, with 17 bases between the two germline ends. There are 13 residues in the CDR3. Germline-derived CDR1 and CDR2 are SGHAT and FQNNGV. The CDR3 protein is CAGTQGLGTEAFF. The CDR3 region has the DNA TGTGCCGGAACTCAGGGGTTGGGCACTGAAGCTTTCTTT.

J is TRBJ1-2 and V is TRBV5-5; 8 bases align to TRBD1. The CDR3 contains 13 residues. V lost 2 bases and J lost 5; bases outside the gene matches: 2. From germline, CDR1 is SGHKS and CDR2 YYEKEE (reference sequence). CDR3: CASSLDRGYGYTF. CDR3 sequence (DNA): TGTGCCAGCAGCTTAGACAGGGGATATGGCTACACCTTC. Full variable domain (outside the CDR3, taken from reference TRBV5-5 and TRBJ1-2): DAGVTQSPTHLIKTRGQQVTLRCSPISGHKSVSWYQQVLGQGPQFIFQYYEKEERGRGNFPDRFSARQFPNYSSELNVNALLLGDSALYLCASSLDRGYGYTFGSGTRLTVV.

This chain links TRBV28 with TRBJ1-5; tentatively, D is TRBD1 (5 bases). CDR1 is MDHEN and CDR2 is SYDVKM in the germline V gene. The CDR3 spans 15 residues. Trimming cost V 5 bases and J 0 bases, with 11 bases left between them. The CDR3 DNA reads TGTGCCAGCAGTGAGGTAGGGGTTAGCAATCAGCCCCAGCATTTT. Translating it yields CASSEVGVSNQPQHF. Filled out from reference TRBV28 and TRBJ1-5, the complete variable domain reads DVKVTQSSRYLVKRTGEKVFLECVQDMDHENMFWYRQDPGLGLRLIYFSYDVKMKEKGDIPEGYSVSREKKERFSLILESASTNQTSMYLCASSEVGVSNQPQHFGDGTRLSIL.

The CDR3 protein is CAIRTSGGAAGELFF. As DNA, the CDR3 is TGTGCCATCAGGACTAGCGGGGGGGCCGCCGGGGAGCTGTTTTTT. The rearrangement uses TRBV10-3 and TRBJ2-2, with 14 bases matching TRBD2. The CDR3 totals 15 residues. Germline lookup yields CDR1 ENHRY and CDR2 SYGVKD. The J segment lost 6 bases and the V segment lost 6 bases, leaving 3 bases of the junction unmatched.

The rearrangement links TRBV5-4 to TRBJ2-7; 9 nucleotides align to TRBD2. This CDR3 comprises 15 residues. CDR1 and CDR2 (germline): SGHNT, YYREEE (reference sequence). Trimming cost V 3 bases and J 4 bases; bases outside gene matches: 8. CDR3 DNA: TGTGCCAGCAGCTATGTCCTAGCGGGGAGTTACGAGCAGTACTTC. It specifies CASSYVLAGSYEQYF.

The chain couples TRBV7-9 to TRBJ1-1; D unclear. CDR3 length: 13 amino acids. CDR1 is SEHNR, CDR2 FQNEAQ, per germline (reference sequence). V was cut by 4 bases and J by 4 bases, with 10 bases left in between. This chain's CDR3 is CASSSEAFTEAFF. The CDR3 DNA is TGTGCCAGCAGCTCCGAGGCATTCACTGAAGCTTTCTTT. Full variable domain (outside the CDR3, taken from reference TRBV7-9 and TRBJ1-1): DTGVSQNPRHKITKRGQNVTFRCDPISEHNRLYWYRQTLGQGPEFLTYFQNEAQLEKSRLLSDRFSAERPKGSFSTLEIQRTEQGDSAMYLCASSSEAFTEAFFGQGTRLTVV.